This TCR beta chain comes out of a study of blood T cell repertoires in COVID-19. The CDR3 is made up of 15 amino acids. Germline trimming cut 2 bases from V and 1 base from J; bases unmatched to any gene: 3. The V gene's germline CDR1 is MNHNS and CDR2 SASEGT. Using immunoSEQ multiplex PCR, the repertoire was profiled, and TCRdb retains in-frame clones only, with some absent. The table shows about 300,000 clones, with around 80% occurring only once. There are a few counts of this clone. The chain links TRBV6-1 to TRBJ2-3, with 7 bases that match TRBD1. This receptor was identified in a woman in her fifties or sixties with acute or convalescent COVID-19. The sample taken for sequencing was peripheral blood. CDR3 in DNA: TGTGCCAGCAGTGAAAACAGGGGAGGCACAGATACGCAGTATTTT. Encoded protein: CASSENRGGTDTQYF.